This T cell receptor beta chain was sequenced during a study of cytomegalovirus exposure and HLA in healthy donors. The study's findings and limits: Subsequent analysis showed first-cohort TCR clusters tending to co-occur in some 110 validation repertoires. There were under 200 TCR beta chains listed as cytomegalovirus-associated.

The CDR3 runs 15 residues. CDR1 is SGHRS and CDR2 is YFSETQ in the germline V gene. Trimming took off 2 bases at V and 1 base at J, with 12 bases between the two ends. This clone was seen just once. Its target is unknown. Only in-frame clones appear in the TCRdb table, and some are missing; sequencing was by immunoSEQ multiplex PCR. The data show 100,000 or so clones, roughly 84% seen once. The chain is built from TRBV5-1 and TRBJ2-5, with TRBD1 as a possible D gene (6 bases). Sequenced input: PBMCs. The clonotype comes from a man between 18 and 29 years old in good health and CMV-seropositive. The CDR3, as DNA: TGCGCCAGCAGCTTCAGGGGCGGCTTCCAAGAGACCCAGTACTTC. Translated: CASSFRGGFQETQYF.